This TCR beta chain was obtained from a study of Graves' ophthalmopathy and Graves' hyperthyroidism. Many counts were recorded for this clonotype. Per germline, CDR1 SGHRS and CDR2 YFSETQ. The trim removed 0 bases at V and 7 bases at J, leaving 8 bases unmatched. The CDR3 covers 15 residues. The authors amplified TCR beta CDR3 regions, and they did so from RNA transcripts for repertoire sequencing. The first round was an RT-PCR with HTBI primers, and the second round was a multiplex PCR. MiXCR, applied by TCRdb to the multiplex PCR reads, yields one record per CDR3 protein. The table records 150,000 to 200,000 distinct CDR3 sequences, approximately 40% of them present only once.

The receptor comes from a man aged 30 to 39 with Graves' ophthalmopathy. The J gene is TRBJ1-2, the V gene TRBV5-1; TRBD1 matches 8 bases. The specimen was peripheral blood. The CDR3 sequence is CASSLAPTGGGGYTF. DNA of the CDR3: TGCGCCAGCAGCTTGGCTCCCACAGGGGGAGGTGGCTACACCTTC.